This TCR beta chain stems from a study of blood T cells in healthy people across ages. This clonotype has only a few counts. Primed by a sample-barcoded 5' primer and a J-beta primer mix, a second PCR proceeded for about 7 to 11 cycles. MiXCR, run by TCRdb on the 5' RACE reads, gives a single entry per CDR3 protein. This sample has 600,000 or so distinct CDR3 sequences; over 20% occur once, and the top ten carry 3.6%. This CDR3 contains 14 residues. Trimming cost V 2 bases and J 3 bases, with 11 bases left between them. The chain recombines TRBV12-3 or TRBV12-4 with TRBJ2-7, with D possibly TRBD2 on 6 matching bases. This receptor was taken from a man between 65 and 85 years old in good health. The sample comprised blood. This CDR3 reads CASSLRETYYEQYF. CDR3 in DNA: TGTGCCAGCAGTTTACGGGAGACCTACTACGAGCAGTACTTC.